These 31 T cell receptor beta chains share one sample of origin, sequenced in a study of T cell responses to AZD1222 COVID-19 vaccine. Sequenced by immunoSEQ multiplex PCR; TCRdb stores in-frame clones only, minus some. Of around 88,000 clones listed, roughly 90% are singletons. The input for sequencing was peripheral blood, taken on day 0 of AZD1222 vaccination. All receptors come from an adult in good health.

There are a few counts of this clone. The chain links TRBV19 to TRBJ2-1; either TRBD1 or TRBD2 may supply D (5 bases each). Per germline, CDR1 LNHDA and CDR2 SQIVND (reference sequence). Trimming left V 4 bases short and J 6 bases short, with 13 bases between. The CDR3 totals 14 residues. The CDR3 DNA is TGTGCCAGTAGTACGGGACCCCTCCTCAATGAGCAGTTCTTC. This translates into CASSTGPLLNEQFF. Full variable domain (remainder filled in from reference TRBV19 and TRBJ2-1): DGGITQSPKYLFRKEGQNVTLSCEQNLNHDAMYWYRQDPGQGLRLIYYSQIVNDFQKGDIAEGYSVSREKKESFPLTVTSAQKNPTAFYLCASSTGPLLNEQFFGPGTRLTVL.

V and J are TRBV28 and TRBJ2-5, with TRBD1 matching over 7 bases. V lost 6 bases, J lost 5 bases, and 9 bases stayed unmatched. The CDR3 spans 14 residues. Per the germline V gene, CDR1 is MDHEN and CDR2 is SYDVKM. CDR3 DNA: TGTGCCAGCAGAAAGGGGGCGTTGGGGGAGACCCAGTACTTC. Translating it yields CASRKGALGETQYF.

The CDR3 region has the DNA TGTGCCATCTCAACCCTCTCTGGAAACACCATATATTTT. It specifies CAISTLSGNTIYF. This chain joins TRBV3-1 (or the pseudogene TRBV3-2) and TRBJ1-3, with D uncertain. This CDR3 is built from 13 residues. The germline V and J ends were trimmed by 10 bases and 0 bases, with 10 bases remaining between them. Germline loops: CDR1 LGHDT, CDR2 YNNKEL (reference sequence).

This clone was recorded once. The rearrangement joins TRBV5-6 to TRBJ2-4; 7 nucleotides line up with TRBD1. J was trimmed by 0 bases and V by 3 bases; bases with no gene match: 6. CDR1 is SGHDT and CDR2 is YYEEEE in the germline V gene. The CDR3 consists of 16 residues. The CDR3 is CASSWGTELAKNIQYF. The CDR3 bases are TGTGCCAGCAGCTGGGGGACAGAGCTAGCCAAAAACATTCAGTACTTC.

The chain has TRBV5-1 and TRBJ2-5; D is unresolved. The CDR3 consists of 13 residues. Germline-derived CDR1 and CDR2 are SGHRS and YFSETQ. With 2 bases removed from V and 2 bases from J, the gap between germline ends came to 7 bases. The chain's CDR3 is CASSFGVQETQYF. The DNA of the CDR3 is TGCGCCAGCAGCTTTGGGGTACAAGAGACCCAGTACTTC.

The gene calls are TRBV5-4 and TRBJ2-1; D perhaps matches TRBD2 (6 bases). The germline CDR1 and CDR2 sequences are SGHNT and YYREEE (reference sequence). V lost 7 bases to trimming and J lost 2 bases, with 19 bases between them. CDR3 length: 16 residues. CDR3 sequence: CASSLEAGLPYNEQFF. The CDR3 bases are TGTGCCAGCTCATTAGAAGCGGGCCTCCCCTACAATGAGCAGTTCTTC.

This rearrangement joins TRBV4-3 to TRBJ2-1, with D possibly being TRBD1 or TRBD2 (5 bases each). The CDR3 contains 14 residues. Trimming left V 4 bases short and J 5 bases short, with 12 bases between. The germline V gene encodes CDR1 LGHNA and CDR2 YSLEER. The CDR3 is CASSRGARDNEQFF. The CDR3 DNA is TGCGCCAGCAGCCGAGGGGCGAGGGACAATGAGCAGTTCTTC.

V usage is TRBV5-1 and J usage is TRBJ1-5; possibly TRBD1 for D (6 bases). Between the trimmed V and J ends, which lost 4 bases and 2 bases, there was a span of 13 bases. Germline-derived CDR1 and CDR2 are SGHRS and YFSETQ. The length of the CDR3 is 15 residues. Here the CDR3 DNA reads TGCGCCAGCAGCATGGCTCCAGGGGGCAATCAGCCCCAGCATTTT. Translating gives CASSMAPGGNQPQHF.

J is TRBJ1-1 and V is TRBV28; D remains ambiguous. The V end was cut by 7 bases, the J end by 4 bases, with 10 bases between. Germline V gene data show CDR1 as MDHEN and CDR2 as SYDVKM. The CDR3 loop spans 12 amino acids. CDR3 loop: CASKQRITEAFF. Written as DNA, the CDR3 is TGTGCCAGCAAACAGAGGATCACTGAAGCTTTCTTT.

This clone was picked up one time. CDR3 coding DNA: TGTGCCAGCAGCTTAGGGGACAGGCCTAGGGCTTTCTTT. It yields the protein CASSLGDRPRAFF. The chain is built from TRBV7-2 and TRBJ1-1; 8 bases are shared with TRBD1. Germline V gene sequence: CDR1 SGHTA, CDR2 FQGNSA. Trimming at V came to 1 base and at J to 11 bases, leaving 6 bases not matched to a gene. The CDR3 contains 13 residues.

J is TRBJ2-1 and V is TRBV7-3, with 9 bases fitting TRBD1. Looked up from germline, CDR1 is SGHTA and CDR2 is FQGTGA. V lost 2 bases, J lost 4 bases, and 0 bases stayed unmatched. The CDR3 totals 14 residues. The CDR3 coding sequence is TGTGCCAGCAGCTTAGGGACAGGGTACAATGAGCAGTTCTTC. Its protein is CASSLGTGYNEQFF.

The rearrangement links TRBV27 to TRBJ1-2; perhaps TRBD1 as D (6 bases). CDR1 and CDR2 from the germline V gene are MNHEY and SMNVEV (reference sequence). V was cut by 5 bases and J by 4 bases, with 17 bases left in between. The CDR3 has 15 residues. This CDR3 reads CASSRRQGHFYGYTF. CDR3 bases: TGTGCCAGCAGTCGCCGGCAGGGACACTTCTATGGCTACACCTTC.

This chain connects TRBV7-6 to TRBJ2-7; 13 bases align to TRBD2. Germline values: CDR1 SGHVS, CDR2 FNYEAQ. This CDR3 has 15 residues. Unmatched junction bases numbered 5, after V lost 5 bases and J lost 4 bases. The CDR3 sequence: CASSTEGLAGYEQYF. In DNA form, the CDR3 reads TGTGCCAGCAGCACAGAGGGACTAGCGGGATACGAGCAGTACTTC.

This chain links TRBV27 with TRBJ1-4; D not resolved. With 6 bases removed from V and 2 bases from J, the gap between germline ends came to 10 bases. This CDR3 region has 14 residues. Germline V CDR1 and CDR2: MNHEY, SMNVEV (reference sequence). CDR3 protein: CASSPILTNEKLFF. CDR3 nucleotide sequence: TGTGCCAGCAGCCCGATATTGACTAATGAAAAACTGTTTTTT.

The chain recombines TRBV19 with TRBJ1-1; no reliable D call. The CDR3 runs to 13 residues. Per the germline V gene, CDR1 is LNHDA and CDR2 is SQIVND (reference sequence). The V end was cut by 5 bases, the J end by 4 bases, with 11 bases between. The CDR3 DNA sequence: TGTGCCAGTAGTTTCGGCGCGGTCACTGAAGCTTTCTTT. Its protein is CASSFGAVTEAFF.

The chain links TRBV27 to TRBJ1-6, with unresolved D. Germline V gene lookup returns CDR1 MNHEY and CDR2 SMNVEV (reference sequence). The CDR3 sequence is 13 residues long. V shed 6 bases and J shed 9 bases, with 12 bases lying between them. This CDR3 is CASSNRGGSPLHF. For the CDR3, the DNA is TGTGCCAGCAGCAACCGCGGCGGTTCACCCCTCCACTTT.

This clone has a single count. The gene calls are TRBV19 and TRBJ1-5; 9 bases match TRBD1. The CDR3 has 17 amino acids. CDR1 and CDR2 from the germline V gene are LNHDA and SQIVND (reference sequence). J gave up 3 bases and V 5 bases, and 11 bases lay outside the gene matches. CDR3 sequence reads: CASSYRTGASVNQPQHF. For the CDR3, the DNA is TGTGCCAGTAGTTACCGGACAGGGGCGAGTGTCAATCAGCCCCAGCATTTT.

Concerning this clone: Sequence at one end of the junction differs from germline and may be a read error. The rearrangement joins TRBV7-7 to TRBJ2-1; 7 bases align to TRBD2. In germline, CDR1 is SSHAT, CDR2 FNYEAQ (reference sequence). The CDR3 is made up of 15 amino acids. The CDR3 DNA reads as TGTGCTAGCAGCTTAAATGCGGGAGAGGACAATGAGCAGTTCTTC. Protein sequence: CASSLNAGEDNEQFF. The complete variable domain, with remaining parts taken from reference TRBV7-7 and TRBJ2-1, reads GAGVSQSPRYKVTKRGQDVTLRCDPISSHATLYWYQQALGQGPEFLTYFNYEAQPDKSGLPSDRFSAERPEGSISTLTIQRTEQRDSAMYRCASSLNAGEDNEQFFGPGTRLTVL.

This rearrangement joins TRBV19 to TRBJ2-3; D gene uncertain. Between the trimmed V and J ends, which lost 7 bases and 0 bases, there was a span of 11 bases. The germline V gene encodes CDR1 LNHDA and CDR2 SQIVND (reference sequence). The CDR3 totals 14 residues. The CDR3 loop reads CASTTGRSTDTQYF. The CDR3 DNA reads as TGTGCCAGTACTACGGGCAGGAGCACAGATACGCAGTATTTT.

V usage is TRBV28 and J usage is TRBJ2-3, with a weak D call TRBD2 (6 bases). CDR1 and CDR2 from the germline V gene are MDHEN and SYDVKM. This CDR3 is built from 15 residues. The ends were cut back, 3 bases at V and 4 bases at J, with 14 bases in the middle. The CDR3 loop reads CASSLFGGRADTQYF. CDR3 DNA sequence: TGTGCCAGCAGTTTGTTCGGGGGTAGGGCAGATACGCAGTATTTT.

In DNA form, the CDR3 reads TGTGCCAGCAGTAACGGGATCGCGAACACCGGGGAGCTGTTTTTT. Amino acids: CASSNGIANTGELFF. The rearrangement links TRBV6-6 to TRBJ2-2; TRBD2 is a possible D gene (5 bases). Per germline, CDR1 MNHNY and CDR2 SVGAGI (reference sequence). This CDR3 has 15 amino acids. V shed 5 bases and J shed 0 bases, with 10 bases lying between them.

Details on this clone: This specimen includes other DNA sequences encoding the same CDR3. This chain links TRBV11-2 with TRBJ1-2; no definite D call. Germline loops: CDR1 SGHAT, CDR2 FQNNGV. This CDR3 is 15 amino acids long. Trimming cost V 1 base and J 1 base, with 10 bases left between them. CDR3 sequence reads: CASSLVAVLNYGYTF. The CDR3 coding sequence is TGTGCCAGCAGCTTAGTCGCGGTCCTTAACTATGGCTACACCTTC.

The chain is built from TRBV7-9 and TRBJ1-5; D might be TRBD1 (6 bases). Between the trimmed V and J ends, which lost 0 bases and 4 bases, there was a span of 10 bases. This CDR3 is 15 amino acids long. CDR1 is SEHNR, CDR2 FQNEAQ, per germline (reference sequence). The CDR3 DNA reads as TGTGCCAGCAGCTTAGCGGGGGCGGGTAATCAGCCCCAGCATTTT. Its protein is CASSLAGAGNQPQHF.

The V gene is TRBV10-3, the J gene TRBJ2-3; the match to TRBD1 covers 9 bases. The germline gives CDR1 ENHRY, CDR2 SYGVKD. V shed 3 bases, J shed 8 bases, and the junction held 15 bases outside the gene matches. This CDR3 contains 17 residues. CDR3 amino acids: CAISDPEMTGGVGTQYF. The CDR3 DNA reads TGTGCCATCAGTGACCCCGAGATGACAGGGGGAGTAGGTACGCAGTATTTT.

V and J are TRBV28 and TRBJ2-7; D might be TRBD1 (6 bases). This CDR3 is built from 12 residues. The germline CDR1 and CDR2 sequences are MDHEN and SYDVKM. V was clipped by 5 bases and J by 9 bases, with 14 bases between them. CDR3 DNA sequence: TGTGCCAGCAGTGCGGACAGACCCTCGCAGTACTTC. This gives the protein CASSADRPSQYF.

This chain links TRBV30 with TRBJ1-5; D call uncertain. The CDR3 runs 13 residues. Germline values: CDR1 GTSNPN, CDR2 SVGIG (reference sequence). V dropped 0 bases and J dropped 4 bases, with 7 bases sitting between them. The CDR3 reads CAWSVTYNQPQHF. The CDR3 DNA follows: TGTGCCTGGAGTGTAACCTATAATCAGCCCCAGCATTTT.

The V and J genes are TRBV9 and TRBJ1-3; maybe TRBD1 (5 bases). This CDR3 comprises 16 residues. Germline V gene lookup returns CDR1 SGDLS and CDR2 YYNGEE. Trimming took 4 bases from V and 1 from J, leaving 15 bases between them. Here the CDR3 reads CASSPTGGESGNTIYF. CDR3 nucleotides: TGTGCCAGCAGCCCGACGGGGGGGGAGTCTGGAAACACCATATATTTT.

The rearrangement joins TRBV28 to TRBJ2-1; D remains ambiguous. Trimming left V 6 bases short and J 5 bases short, with 14 bases between. The CDR3 contains 14 residues. In germline, CDR1 is MDHEN, CDR2 SYDVKM. CDR3 loop: CASRPRALDNEQFF. The CDR3 DNA follows: TGTGCCAGCAGGCCCCGGGCCCTTGACAATGAGCAGTTCTTC. Complete variable domain (other parts from reference TRBV28 and TRBJ2-1): DVKVTQSSRYLVKRTGEKVFLECVQDMDHENMFWYRQDPGLGLRLIYFSYDVKMKEKGDIPEGYSVSREKKERFSLILESASTNQTSMYLCASRPRALDNEQFFGPGTRLTVL.

The genes are TRBV4-2 and TRBJ1-2; 9 bases align to TRBD1. The CDR3 is made up of 15 amino acids. The germline gives CDR1 LGHNA, CDR2 YNFKEQ. J lost 4 bases, V lost 5 bases, and 8 bases had no gene match. This CDR3 reads CASSAGTGIGYGYTF. Here the CDR3 DNA reads TGTGCCAGCAGCGCCGGGACAGGGATCGGCTATGGCTACACCTTC.

The gene calls are TRBV7-6 and TRBJ2-4; perhaps TRBD2 as D (5 bases). Germline loops: CDR1 SGHVS, CDR2 FNYEAQ. The V gene lost 5 bases and the J gene lost 5 bases, with 13 bases spanning the gap. The CDR3 runs 14 residues. This chain's CDR3 is CASSRGPNENIQYF. The DNA for the CDR3 is TGTGCCAGCAGCCGCGGGCCTAACGAAAACATTCAGTACTTC. The whole variable domain, remainder taken from reference TRBV7-6 and TRBJ2-4, is GAGVSQSPRYKVTKRGQDVALRCDPISGHVSLYWYRQALGQGPEFLTYFNYEAQQDKSGLPNDRFSAERPEGSISTLTIQRTEQRDSAMYRCASSRGPNENIQYFGAGTRLSVL.

The rearrangement links TRBV27 to TRBJ1-1, with 11 bases matching TRBD1. V gave up 9 bases and J gave up 2 bases; unmatched junction bases: 2. This CDR3 comprises 13 residues. The V gene's germline CDR1 is MNHEY and CDR2 SMNVEV (reference sequence). The CDR3 reads CASRTGGNTEAFF. As DNA, the CDR3 is TGTGCCAGTCGGACAGGGGGCAACACTGAAGCTTTCTTT.